One sample yielded the 4 T cell receptor beta chains listed below, sequenced in a study of molecular identifiers for immune sequencing clone quantification. TCRdb re-analysed the PCR reads in MiXCR, keeping a single row per CDR3 protein. Of some 70,000 distinct CDR3 sequences in the sample, around a sixth were seen once. The sequencing sample was made of naive CD8+ T cells from blood, with Jurkat cell RNA spiked in. Stated subset: FACS-sorted CD8+CD4-CCR7+CD45RA+ naive T cells. These receptors came from a human donor in good health. Some libraries in this study had Jurkat cell RNA spiked in.

Concerning this clonotype itself: A junction end diverges from the germline sequence, so it may reflect a read error. The chain uses TRBV19 and TRBJ2-7; tentative D call: TRBD1 (5 bases). The germline gives CDR1 LNHDA, CDR2 SQIVND (reference sequence). The CDR3 is 15 amino acids. CDR3: CANSPDRPFSYEQYF. CDR3 DNA sequence: TGTGCCAATAGTCCCGACAGACCCTTTTCCTACGAGCAGTACTTC.

Comment on this clonotype: Because the CDR3 is missing its conserved closing phenylalanine or tryptophan, this is likely a read error. The chain combines TRBV2 with TRBJ2-1; D gene uncertain. Germline V gene data show CDR1 as SNHLY and CDR2 as FYNNEI. This CDR3 has 15 residues. Trimming left V 3 bases short and J 0 bases short, with 9 bases between. CDR3 sequence: CASSEGGSSYNEQFS. The CDR3 nucleotides are TGTGCCAGCAGTGAGGGCGGTAGCTCCTACAATGAGCAGTTCTCC.

This clonotype was found many times. The chain recombines TRBV4-3 with TRBJ1-1, with 7 positions matching TRBD1. CDR1 is LGHNA, CDR2 YSLEER, per germline. The CDR3 spans 17 residues. The V segment lost 1 base and the J segment 1 base; nucleotides outside the gene matches: 9. The CDR3 sequence is CASSQGFRDRSNTEAFF. CDR3 nucleotide sequence: TGCGCCAGCAGCCAAGGATTCCGGGACAGATCGAACACTGAAGCTTTCTTT.

The chain is built from TRBV7-9 and TRBJ1-2, with D hard to call. Germline V gives CDR1 SEHNR, CDR2 FQNEAQ (reference sequence). Deletions cut 4 bases from V and 4 bases from J, with 16 bases between. The CDR3 consists of 15 residues. The CDR3 loop is CASSSDGSPIYGYTF. The DNA for the CDR3 is TGTGCCAGCAGCTCCGATGGGAGTCCAATCTATGGCTACACCTTC.